This T cell receptor (beta chain) was sequenced during a study of T cell repertoires in cytomegalovirus infection. Germline V lookup: CDR1 MNHNY, CDR2 SVGAGI (reference sequence). With V trimmed by 8 bases and J by 8 bases, 13 bases remained unmatched. This CDR3 is 14 amino acids long. A word on this clonotype: The antigen remains unidentified.

TCRdb reprocessed the reads via MiXCR and lists one record per CDR3 protein. The data hold hundreds of thousands of distinct CDR3 sequences, with about 42% observed a single time. Sequencing used cultured PBMCs, obtained from culture after CMV antigen stimulation. The receptor comes from a human donor in good health (CMV status not recorded). Some clones in this sample may be carry-over from other donors' samples. J is TRBJ1-2 and V is TRBV6-6; 8 bases match TRBD1. The CDR3 DNA reads as TGTGCCAGCGGCGGCCTGGGACAGGTCCGGGGCTACACCTTC. Residues: CASGGLGQVRGYTF.